Sequencing of this T cell receptor (beta chain) was carried out in a study of cytotoxic CD8 clonotypes in ibrutinib-treated CLL. Using immunoSEQ multiplex PCR, the repertoire was profiled, and TCRdb retains in-frame clones only, with some absent. The sample lists 130,000 or so clones, 70% to 90% occurring once. Germline CDR1 is MDHEN and CDR2 is SYDVKM. This CDR3 has 15 residues. The V and J ends lost 6 bases and 9 bases respectively, with 24 bases between them. The genes are TRBV28 and TRBJ2-7; D is perhaps TRBD1 or TRBD2 (5 bases each). Sequenced here: PBMCs, sampled after 24 months of ibrutinib treatment. The clonotype originates from a human donor with chronic lymphocytic leukemia. This chain's CDR3 is CASRKVEGLPRGQYF. The CDR3 DNA is TGTGCCAGCAGGAAAGTAGAGGGGCTCCCAAGGGGGCAGTACTTC.